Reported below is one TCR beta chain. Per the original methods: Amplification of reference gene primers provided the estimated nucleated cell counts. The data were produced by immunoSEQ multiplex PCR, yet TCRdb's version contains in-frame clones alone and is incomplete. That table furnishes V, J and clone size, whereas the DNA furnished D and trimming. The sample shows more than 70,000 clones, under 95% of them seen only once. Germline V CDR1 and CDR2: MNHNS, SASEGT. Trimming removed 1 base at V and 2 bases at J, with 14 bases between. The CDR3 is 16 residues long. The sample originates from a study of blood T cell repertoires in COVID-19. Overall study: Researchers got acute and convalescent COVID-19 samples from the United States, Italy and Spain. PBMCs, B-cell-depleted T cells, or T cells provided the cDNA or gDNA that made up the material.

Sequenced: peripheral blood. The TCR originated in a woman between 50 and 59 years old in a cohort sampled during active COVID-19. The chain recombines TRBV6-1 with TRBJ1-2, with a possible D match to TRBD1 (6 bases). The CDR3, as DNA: TGTGCCAGCAGTGAAGGGACGTGGACAGTCAACTATGGCTACACCTTC. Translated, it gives CASSEGTWTVNYGYTF.